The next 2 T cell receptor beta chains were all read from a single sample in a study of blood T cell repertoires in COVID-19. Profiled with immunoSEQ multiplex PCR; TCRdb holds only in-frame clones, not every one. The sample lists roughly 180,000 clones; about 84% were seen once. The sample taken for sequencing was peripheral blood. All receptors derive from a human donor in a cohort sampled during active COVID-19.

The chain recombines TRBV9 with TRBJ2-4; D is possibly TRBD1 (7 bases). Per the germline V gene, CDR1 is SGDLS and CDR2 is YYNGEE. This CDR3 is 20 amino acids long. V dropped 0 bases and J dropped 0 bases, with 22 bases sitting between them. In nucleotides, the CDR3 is TGTGCCAGCAGCGTAGCAGGGGGGAGCGATGAGGGGCTAGCCAAAAACATTCAGTACTTC. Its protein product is CASSVAGGSDEGLAKNIQYF. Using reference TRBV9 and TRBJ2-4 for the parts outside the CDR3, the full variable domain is DSGVTQTPKHLITATGQRVTLRCSPRSGDLSVYWYQQSLDQGLQFLIQYYNGEERAKGNILERFSAQQFPDLHSELNLSSLELGDSALYFCASSVAGGSDEGLAKNIQYFGAGTRLSVL.

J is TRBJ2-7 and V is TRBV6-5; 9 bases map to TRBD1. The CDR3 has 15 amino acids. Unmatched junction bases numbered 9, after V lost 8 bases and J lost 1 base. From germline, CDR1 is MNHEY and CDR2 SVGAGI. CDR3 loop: CASGSWGQGSYEQYF. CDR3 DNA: TGTGCCAGCGGCTCGTGGGGACAGGGATCCTACGAGCAGTACTTC.